Below are 8 T cell receptor beta chains sequenced from a single sample in a study of post-analysis software for immune sequencing data. What these receptors recognize is not known. Findings and caveats of the study: Patients carried roughly 5 TRBV segments more frequently than controls did, and TRBV5-6, TRBV5-1 and TRBV20-1 were among them.

The authors incorporated unique molecular identifiers into the TCR beta cDNA libraries. TCRdb reanalysed the PCR reads using MiXCR and keeps one entry per CDR3 protein. The sample has roughly 540,000 distinct CDR3 sequences, about a third seen once. The sample taken for sequencing was blood. The source is a girl aged 2-17 years with multiple sclerosis.

This clonotype appeared a few times. The V gene is TRBV9, the J gene TRBJ2-1, with 13 bases fitting TRBD2. This CDR3 contains 15 residues. V lost 4 bases, J lost 6 bases, and 4 bases stayed unmatched. Germline V CDR1 and CDR2: SGDLS, YYNGEE. CDR3 bases: TGTGCCAGCAGCTGGACTAGCGGGGGACCCAATGAGCAGTTCTTC. It is translated as CASSWTSGGPNEQFF.

The chain joins TRBV12-3 or TRBV12-4 to TRBJ2-3, with TRBD2 identical over 13 bases. The V segment lost 5 bases and the J segment 1 base; nucleotides outside the gene matches: 6. This CDR3 spans 17 amino acids. CDR3 residues: CASSPRGTSGGTDTQYF. DNA for the CDR3: TGTGCCAGCAGTCCCCGAGGGACTAGCGGGGGCACAGATACGCAGTATTTT.

This clonotype was found a few times. The chain uses TRBV5-1 and TRBJ2-1; D not certain. The CDR3 contains 15 residues. The ends were cut back, 2 bases at V and 3 bases at J, with 12 bases in the middle. Germline CDR1 SGHRS, CDR2 YFSETQ. The CDR3 reads CASSLETISYNEQFF. CDR3 coding DNA: TGCGCCAGCAGCTTAGAGACAATCAGCTACAATGAGCAGTTCTTC.

A few counts support this clonotype. J is TRBJ1-1 and V is TRBV10-3; TRBD1 matches 8 bases. The germline gives CDR1 ENHRY, CDR2 SYGVKD. The CDR3 contains 13 residues. Trimming took 10 bases from V and 1 from J; bases not matched to a gene: 5. The CDR3 here is CASTGGTNTEAFF. CDR3 nucleotide sequence: TGTGCCAGTACAGGGGGTACGAACACTGAAGCTTTCTTT.

V and J are TRBV7-2 and TRBJ1-2; D is undetermined. Germline V lookup: CDR1 SGHTA, CDR2 FQGNSA. V shed 2 bases and J shed 3 bases, with 10 bases lying between them. This CDR3 contains 14 residues. The CDR3 DNA sequence: TGTGCCAGCAGCTTAACCGGACCTTACTATGGCTACACCTTC. Amino acid sequence: CASSLTGPYYGYTF. The full variable domain, rest sourced from reference TRBV7-2 and TRBJ1-2, is GAGVSQSPSNKVTEKGKDVELRCDPISGHTALYWYRQSLGQGLEFLIYFQGNSAPDKSGLPSDRFSAERTGGSVSTLTIQRTQQEDSAVYLCASSLTGPYYGYTFGSGTRLTVV.

This clonotype has only one observation. The rearrangement links TRBV7-9 to TRBJ1-5; D call uncertain. The CDR3 loop spans 14 amino acids. Trimming pared 2 bases from V and 9 bases from J, leaving 14 bases between. Looked up from germline, CDR1 is SEHNR and CDR2 is FQNEAQ (reference sequence). CDR3 bases: TGTGCCAGCAGCTTAATTGAGGATGATCGGCCCCAGCATTTT. Its translation is CASSLIEDDRPQHF. The complete variable domain, with remaining parts taken from reference TRBV7-9 and TRBJ1-5, reads DTGVSQNPRHKITKRGQNVTFRCDPISEHNRLYWYRQTLGQGPEFLTYFQNEAQLEKSRLLSDRFSAERPKGSFSTLEIQRTEQGDSAMYLCASSLIEDDRPQHFGDGTRLSIL.

The chain employs TRBV7-9 and TRBJ2-3; perhaps TRBD2 as D (5 bases). The CDR3 has 16 amino acids. V gave up 5 bases and J gave up 2 bases, with 17 bases separating them. Germline V gene lookup returns CDR1 SEHNR and CDR2 FQNEAQ (reference sequence). CDR3 amino acids: CASSRGRILDTDTQYF. The CDR3 DNA reads as TGTGCCAGCAGCCGAGGACGGATACTAGACACAGATACGCAGTATTTT. The variable domain in full, completed from reference TRBV7-9 and TRBJ2-3, reads DTGVSQNPRHKITKRGQNVTFRCDPISEHNRLYWYRQTLGQGPEFLTYFQNEAQLEKSRLLSDRFSAERPKGSFSTLEIQRTEQGDSAMYLCASSRGRILDTDTQYFGPGTRLTVL.

This clonotype was seen only a few times. This chain uses TRBV27 with TRBJ1-1; 8 bases fit TRBD1. There are 14 residues in the CDR3. Germline V gives CDR1 MNHEY, CDR2 SMNVEV (reference sequence). The J segment lost 0 bases and the V segment lost 6 bases, leaving 3 bases of the junction unmatched. CDR3 nucleotides: TGTGCCAGCAGGAGACAGGGGATGAACACTGAAGCTTTCTTT. Residues: CASRRQGMNTEAFF.